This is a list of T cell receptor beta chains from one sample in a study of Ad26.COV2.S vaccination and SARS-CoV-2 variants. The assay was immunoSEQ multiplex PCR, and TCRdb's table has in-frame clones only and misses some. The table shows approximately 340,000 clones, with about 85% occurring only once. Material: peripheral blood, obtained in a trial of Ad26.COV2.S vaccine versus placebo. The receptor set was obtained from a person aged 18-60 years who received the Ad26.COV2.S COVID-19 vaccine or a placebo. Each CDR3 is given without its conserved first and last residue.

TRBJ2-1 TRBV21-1 ASSKSYREDLTYNEQF
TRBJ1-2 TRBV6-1 ASSVFLLGVRWAPKGGYT
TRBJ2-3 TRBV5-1 ASSFLGLAGGDTQY
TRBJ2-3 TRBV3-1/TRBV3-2 ASSQVYSPGDTQY
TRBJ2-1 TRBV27 ASRFSGYNEQF
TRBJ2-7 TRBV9 ASSVDSGGSYEQY
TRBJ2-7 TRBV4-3 ASSLVQGASHEQY
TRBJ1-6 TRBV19 ASSILTGTGDSPLH
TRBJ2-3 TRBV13 ASSPGSTDTQY
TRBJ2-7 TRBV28 ASSLVGVYEQY
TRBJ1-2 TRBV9 ASSVGQGGYGYT